This passage covers 23 T cell receptor beta chains from one sample sequenced in a study of blood T cell repertoires in COVID-19. Some clones are missing from TCRdb's copy, which holds only in-frame ones; the method was immunoSEQ multiplex PCR. The table includes approximately 150,000 clones, over 65% detected once. The sequenced sample was peripheral blood. The receptors stem from a human donor in a cohort sampled during active COVID-19.

This chain links TRBV10-3 with TRBJ2-1, with 8 bases fitting TRBD2. The CDR3 totals 13 residues. After removal of 6 bases from V and 10 bases from J, the junction contained 8 bases not matched to a gene. Germline loops: CDR1 ENHRY, CDR2 SYGVKD. CDR3 protein: CAIRGAGAPEQFF. The CDR3 bases are TGTGCCATCAGAGGAGCGGGAGCCCCCGAGCAGTTCTTC.

The chain links TRBV7-8 to TRBJ1-6; 8 nucleotides agree with TRBD1. The J segment lost 6 bases and the V segment lost 2 bases, leaving 3 bases of the junction unmatched. CDR3 length: 15 residues. The V gene's germline CDR1 is SGHVS and CDR2 FQNEAQ. CDR3: CASSLQGALNSPLHF. CDR3 nucleotide sequence: TGTGCCAGCAGCTTACAGGGGGCGCTTAATTCACCCCTCCACTTT.

This clone has a single count. The gene calls are TRBV5-1 and TRBJ1-3, with D possibly being TRBD1 (5 bases). The CDR3 covers 12 residues. Trimming pared 8 bases from V and 0 bases from J, leaving 6 bases between. Germline CDR1 reads SGHRS; CDR2 reads YFSETQ. Here the CDR3 DNA reads TGCGCCAGTCAGGGCTCTGGAAACACCATATATTTT. It specifies CASQGSGNTIYF.

By share of the sample, this clone is medium-sized (0.01 to 0.1%). V usage is TRBV6-5 and J usage is TRBJ2-7, with 9 bases that match TRBD1. The J segment lost 0 bases and the V segment lost 5 bases, leaving 5 bases of the junction unmatched. CDR3 size: 15 residues. The germline CDR1 and CDR2 sequences are MNHEY and SVGAGI. CDR3 sequence reads: CASSPGTGRSYEQYV. DNA for the CDR3: TGTGCCAGCAGTCCCGGGACAGGGCGCTCCTACGAGCAGTACGTC.

The J gene is TRBJ2-2, the V gene TRBV7-3; 7 bases align to TRBD1. Germline loops: CDR1 SGHTA, CDR2 FQGTGA. This CDR3 is built from 15 residues. With 4 bases clipped from V and 3 bases from J, the junction kept 5 bases outside the gene matches. CDR3 sequence reads: CASSSRGQYTGELFF. The CDR3 bases are TGTGCCAGCAGCTCCAGGGGACAGTACACCGGGGAGCTGTTTTTT.

The chain uses TRBV28 and TRBJ2-7; 10 positions match TRBD1. This CDR3 comprises 18 residues. CDR1 and CDR2 (germline): MDHEN, SYDVKM. The V gene end was trimmed by 6 bases and the J gene end by 3 bases; junction bases not matched to a gene: 17. As DNA, the CDR3 is TGTGCCAGCAGCCCCGCACCCCTTTCGGGACAGGGGATCTACGAGCAGTACTTC. Residues: CASSPAPLSGQGIYEQYF.

This chain links TRBV6-5 with TRBJ2-7, with 9 bases identical to TRBD2. Germline V gene data show CDR1 as MNHEY and CDR2 as SVGAGI. After removal of 3 bases from V and 1 base from J, the junction contained 1 base not matched to a gene. The CDR3 spans 14 residues. The CDR3 is CASSYSGGSYEQYF. Written as DNA, the CDR3 is TGTGCCAGCAGTTATAGCGGGGGATCCTACGAGCAGTACTTC.

The V and J genes are TRBV7-2 and TRBJ1-2, with 9 positions matching TRBD1. The CDR3 length is 17 residues. CDR1 SGHTA and CDR2 FQGNSA come from the germline V gene. V shed 5 bases and J 8 bases; nucleotides not matched to a gene: 18. The DNA of the CDR3 is TGTGCCAGCAGCCAAGATTCCGGGACAGGGATAGCGGGAGGCTACACCTTC. Protein product: CASSQDSGTGIAGGYTF.

CDR3 nucleotide sequence: TGTGCCAGCAGTGAGTTACCCTACCCCGCGAACACCGGGGAGCTGTTTTTT. It translates to CASSELPYPANTGELFF. This chain links TRBV6-1 with TRBJ2-2; D ambiguous. Germline V gives CDR1 MNHNS, CDR2 SASEGT. The CDR3 runs 17 residues. The V end was cut by 3 bases, the J end by 0 bases, with 14 bases between.

J is TRBJ2-5 and V is TRBV30, with 15 bases that match TRBD2. With V trimmed by 3 bases and J by 5 bases, 7 bases remained unmatched. This CDR3 has 16 amino acids. Looked up from germline, CDR1 is GTSNPN and CDR2 is SVGIG (reference sequence). CDR3 DNA sequence: TGTGCCTGGAGCCCCGGACTAGCGGGGGGGCAGGAGACCCAGTACTTC. This encodes CAWSPGLAGGQETQYF.

The chain employs TRBV4-1 and TRBJ1-5, with D tentatively TRBD1 (5 bases). The V end was cut by 4 bases, the J end by 0 bases, with 13 bases between. This CDR3 is 16 amino acids long. Germline V CDR1 and CDR2: MGHRA, YSYEKL. CDR3 amino acids: CASSPIQAYSNQPQHF. The DNA for the CDR3 is TGCGCCAGCAGCCCGATACAGGCTTATAGCAATCAGCCCCAGCATTTT.

This chain links TRBV19 with TRBJ2-3; the match to TRBD2 covers 12 bases. V lost 6 bases and J lost 5; bases outside the gene matches: 6. This CDR3 contains 15 residues. Germline V gives CDR1 LNHDA, CDR2 SQIVND (reference sequence). CDR3 protein: CASSLAGGPGDTQYF. The CDR3 region has the DNA TGTGCCAGTAGCCTAGCGGGGGGGCCGGGAGATACGCAGTATTTT.

The sample holds a few counts of this clone. The CDR3 spells CASSQSWTSGRNEQFF. The DNA of the CDR3 is TGTGCCAGCAGCCAATCTTGGACTAGCGGGAGGAATGAGCAGTTCTTC. This chain uses TRBV3-1 (or the pseudogene TRBV3-2) with TRBJ2-1; 14 bases align to TRBD2. Germline assignment: CDR1 LGHDT and CDR2 YNNKEL (reference sequence). V was clipped by 2 bases and J by 7 bases; unmatched bases: 4. CDR3 length equals 16 residues.

This clone was recorded many times. The J gene is TRBJ2-6, the V gene TRBV18; 8 nucleotides match TRBD1. The junction had 10 bases not matched to a gene; V was cut back by 3 bases and J by 0 bases. The CDR3 loop spans 19 amino acids. Germline loops: CDR1 KGHSH, CDR2 LQKENI. The CDR3 DNA reads TGTGCCAGCTCACCCCGATCCCAGGGGGCATCCTCTGGGGCCAACGTCCTGACTTTC. Translated: CASSPRSQGASSGANVLTF.

This chain connects TRBV5-4 to TRBJ2-2; the match to TRBD2 covers 7 bases. Per the germline V gene, CDR1 is SGHNT and CDR2 is YYREEE (reference sequence). The CDR3 contains 15 residues. V lost 0 bases to trimming and J lost 4 bases; unmatched junction nucleotides: 3. CDR3 in DNA: TGTGCCAGCAGCTTGGAGCGGGGACCCACCGGGGAGCTGTTTTTT. It yields the protein CASSLERGPTGELFF.

The chain couples TRBV30 to TRBJ2-3; D is unclear. The CDR3 loop spans 13 amino acids. Germline assignment: CDR1 GTSNPN and CDR2 SVGIG (reference sequence). V was trimmed by 6 bases and J by 1 base, leaving 11 bases between them. The CDR3 reads CACTRGGTDTQYF. CDR3 nucleotides: TGTGCCTGCACTCGAGGCGGCACAGATACGCAGTATTTT.

The rearrangement links TRBV28 to TRBJ1-1; D uncertain. This CDR3 is built from 19 residues. The V and J ends lost 7 bases and 2 bases respectively, with 29 bases between them. Germline CDR1 and CDR2: MDHEN and SYDVKM. CDR3 region: CASTDLVRAPSRRNTEAFF. CDR3 nucleotide sequence: TGTGCCAGCACCGACCTCGTCCGAGCCCCATCTAGGAGAAACACTGAAGCTTTCTTT. The variable domain in full, completed from reference TRBV28 and TRBJ1-1, reads DVKVTQSSRYLVKRTGEKVFLECVQDMDHENMFWYRQDPGLGLRLIYFSYDVKMKEKGDIPEGYSVSREKKERFSLILESASTNQTSMYLCASTDLVRAPSRRNTEAFFGQGTRLTVV.

The genes are TRBV4-1 and TRBJ1-4; perhaps TRBD1 as D (5 bases). The CDR3 extends over 16 amino acids. CDR1 is MGHRA, CDR2 YSYEKL, per germline. V shed 4 bases and J shed 6 bases, with 18 bases lying between them. CDR3 residues: CASSLWTLSMDEKLFF. CDR3 nucleotide sequence: TGCGCCAGCAGCCTCTGGACACTCTCGATGGATGAAAAACTGTTTTTT.

On this clone itself: One junction end disagrees with the germline gene, perhaps due to a read error. CDR3 amino acids: CSAGRIGTQYF. The CDR3 DNA reads as TGCTCCGCAGGGAGGATCGGGACCCAGTACTTC. The chain uses TRBV28 and TRBJ2-5, with a weak D call TRBD2 (6 bases). Per the germline V gene, CDR1 is MDHEN and CDR2 is SYDVKM. The CDR3 totals 11 residues.

V gene TRBV20-1 combines with J gene TRBJ2-7; perhaps TRBD2 as D (5 bases). The CDR3 extends over 11 amino acids. The germline gives CDR1 DFQATT, CDR2 SNEGSKA (reference sequence). Trimming left V 0 bases short and J 11 bases short, with 11 bases between. As DNA, the CDR3 is TGCAGTGCTAGAGATGACTATTTGGAGTACTTC. As protein: CSARDDYLEYF.

The CDR3 region has the DNA TGCGCCAGCAGCCATACGACAGGGACACAAGAGACCCAGTACTTC. It codes for CASSHTTGTQETQYF. The chain joins TRBV4-1 to TRBJ2-5, with 7 bases that match TRBD1. The trim removed 3 bases at V and 2 bases at J, leaving 6 bases unmatched. This CDR3 contains 15 residues. CDR1 and CDR2 (germline): MGHRA, YSYEKL.

The CDR3 sequence: CASIGDEQFF. In DNA form, the CDR3 reads TGTGCCAGCATAGGGGATGAGCAGTTCTTC. The chain couples TRBV6-6 to TRBJ2-1, with D possibly matching TRBD1 (5 bases). Germline-derived CDR1 and CDR2 are MNHNY and SVGAGI (reference sequence). The CDR3 is made up of 10 amino acids. Trimming pared 7 bases from V and 8 bases from J, leaving 6 bases between.

The gene calls are TRBV6-2 or TRBV6-3 and TRBJ1-1, with D perhaps matching TRBD1 (6 bases). Germline values: CDR1 MNHEY, CDR2 SVGEGT. V was shortened by 0 bases and J by 3 bases, with 17 bases between the two germline ends. The CDR3 is 17 residues long. The CDR3 DNA reads TGTGCCAGCAGTTACTCGATTGTCTTCCAGGGGTACACTGAAGCTTTCTTT. Protein sequence: CASSYSIVFQGYTEAFF.